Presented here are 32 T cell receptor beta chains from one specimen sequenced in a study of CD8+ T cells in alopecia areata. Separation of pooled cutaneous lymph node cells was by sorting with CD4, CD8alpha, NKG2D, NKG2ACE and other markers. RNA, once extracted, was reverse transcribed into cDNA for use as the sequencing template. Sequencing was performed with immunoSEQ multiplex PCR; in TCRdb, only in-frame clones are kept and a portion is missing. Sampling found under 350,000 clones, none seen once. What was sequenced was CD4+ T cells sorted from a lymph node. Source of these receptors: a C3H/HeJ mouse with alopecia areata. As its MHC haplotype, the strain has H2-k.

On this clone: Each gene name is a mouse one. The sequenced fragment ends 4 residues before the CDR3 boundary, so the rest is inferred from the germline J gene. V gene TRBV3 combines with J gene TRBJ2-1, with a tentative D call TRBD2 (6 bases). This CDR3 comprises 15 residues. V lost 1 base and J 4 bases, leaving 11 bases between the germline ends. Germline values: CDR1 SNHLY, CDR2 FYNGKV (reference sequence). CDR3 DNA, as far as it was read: TGTGCCAGCAGCTTAGGGACTGCGGAGTATGCT. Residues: CASSLGTAEYA. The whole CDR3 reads CASSLGTAEYAEQFF.

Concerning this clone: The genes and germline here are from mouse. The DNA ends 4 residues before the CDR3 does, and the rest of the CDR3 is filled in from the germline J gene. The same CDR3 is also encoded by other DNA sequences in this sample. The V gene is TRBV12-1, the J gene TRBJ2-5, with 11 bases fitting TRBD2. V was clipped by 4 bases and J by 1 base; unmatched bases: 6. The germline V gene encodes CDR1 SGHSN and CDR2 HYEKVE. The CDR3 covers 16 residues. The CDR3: CASSLPGLGDQDTQYF. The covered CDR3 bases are TGTGCCAGCTCCCTCCCGGGACTGGGGGACCAAGAC.

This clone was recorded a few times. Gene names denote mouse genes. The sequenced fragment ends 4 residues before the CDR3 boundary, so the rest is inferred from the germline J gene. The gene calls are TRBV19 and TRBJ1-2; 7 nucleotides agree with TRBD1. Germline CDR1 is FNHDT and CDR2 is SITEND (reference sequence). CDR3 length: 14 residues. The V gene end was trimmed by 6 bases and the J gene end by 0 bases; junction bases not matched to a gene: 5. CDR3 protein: CASTVTGANSDYTF. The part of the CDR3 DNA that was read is TGTGCCAGCACCGTTACAGGGGCAAACTCC.

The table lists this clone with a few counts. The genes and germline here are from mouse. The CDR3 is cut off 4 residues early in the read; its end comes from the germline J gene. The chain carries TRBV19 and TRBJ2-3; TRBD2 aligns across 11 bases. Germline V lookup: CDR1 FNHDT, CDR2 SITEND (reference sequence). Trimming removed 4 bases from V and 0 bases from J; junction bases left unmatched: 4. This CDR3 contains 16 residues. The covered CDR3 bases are TGTGCCAGCAGTGCGGGACTGGGGGATAGTGCAGAA. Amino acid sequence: CASSAGLGDSAE. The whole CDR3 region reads CASSAGLGDSAETLYF.

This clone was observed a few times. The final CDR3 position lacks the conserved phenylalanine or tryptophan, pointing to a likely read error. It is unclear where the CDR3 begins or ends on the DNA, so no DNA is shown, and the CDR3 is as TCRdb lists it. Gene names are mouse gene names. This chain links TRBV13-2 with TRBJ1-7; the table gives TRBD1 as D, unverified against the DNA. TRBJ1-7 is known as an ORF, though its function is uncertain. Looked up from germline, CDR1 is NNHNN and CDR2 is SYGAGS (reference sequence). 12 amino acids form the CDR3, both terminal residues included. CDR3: CASGDDRGAFDH.

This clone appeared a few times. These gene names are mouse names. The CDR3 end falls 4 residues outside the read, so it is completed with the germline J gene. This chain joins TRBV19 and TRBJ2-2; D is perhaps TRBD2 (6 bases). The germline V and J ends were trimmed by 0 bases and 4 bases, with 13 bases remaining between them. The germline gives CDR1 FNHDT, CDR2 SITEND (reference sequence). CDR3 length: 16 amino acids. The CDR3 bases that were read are TGTGCCAGCAGTATAGCTGGGGCAGGGTCCACCGGG. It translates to CASSIAGAGSTG. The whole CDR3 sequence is CASSIAGAGSTGQLYF.

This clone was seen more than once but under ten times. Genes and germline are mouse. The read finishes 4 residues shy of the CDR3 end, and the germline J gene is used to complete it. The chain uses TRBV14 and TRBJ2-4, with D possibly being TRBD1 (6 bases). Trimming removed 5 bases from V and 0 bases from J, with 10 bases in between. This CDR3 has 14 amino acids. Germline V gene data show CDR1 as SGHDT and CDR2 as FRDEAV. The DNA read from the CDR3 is TGTGCCAGCAGCCCTCAGGGGAGTCAAAAC. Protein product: CASSPQGSQN. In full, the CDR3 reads CASSPQGSQNTLYF.

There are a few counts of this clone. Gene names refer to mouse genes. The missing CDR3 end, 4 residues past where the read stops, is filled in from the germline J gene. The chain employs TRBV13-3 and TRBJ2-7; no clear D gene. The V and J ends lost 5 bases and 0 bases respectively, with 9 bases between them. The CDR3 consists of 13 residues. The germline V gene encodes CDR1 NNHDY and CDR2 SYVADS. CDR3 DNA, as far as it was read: TGTGCCAGCAGGTTACAGAGCTCCTAT. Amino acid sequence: CASRLQSSY. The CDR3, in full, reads CASRLQSSYEQYF.

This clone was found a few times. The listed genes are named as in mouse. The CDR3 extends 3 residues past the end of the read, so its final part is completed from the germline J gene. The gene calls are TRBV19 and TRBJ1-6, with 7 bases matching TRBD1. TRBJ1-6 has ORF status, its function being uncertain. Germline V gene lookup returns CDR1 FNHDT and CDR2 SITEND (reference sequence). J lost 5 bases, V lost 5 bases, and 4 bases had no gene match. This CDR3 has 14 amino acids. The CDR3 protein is CASRPGQHNSPLYF. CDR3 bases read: TGTGCCAGCAGACCGGGACAGCATAATTCGCCC.

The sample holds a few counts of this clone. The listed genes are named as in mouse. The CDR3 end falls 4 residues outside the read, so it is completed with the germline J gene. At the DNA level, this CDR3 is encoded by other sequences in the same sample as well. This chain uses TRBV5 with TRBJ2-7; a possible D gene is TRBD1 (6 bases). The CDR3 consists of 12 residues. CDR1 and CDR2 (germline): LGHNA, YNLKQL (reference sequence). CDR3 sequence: CASSLRGYEQYF. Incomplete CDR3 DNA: TGTGCCAGCAGCCTCAGGGGTTAT.

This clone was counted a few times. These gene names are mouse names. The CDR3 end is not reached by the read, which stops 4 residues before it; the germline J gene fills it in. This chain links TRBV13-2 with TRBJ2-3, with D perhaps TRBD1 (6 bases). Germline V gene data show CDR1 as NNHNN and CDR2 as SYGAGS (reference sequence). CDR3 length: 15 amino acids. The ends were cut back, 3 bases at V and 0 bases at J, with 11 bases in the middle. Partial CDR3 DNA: TGTGCCAGCGGTGGGGACACCCCTAGTGCAGAA. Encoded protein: CASGGDTPSAE. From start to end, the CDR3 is CASGGDTPSAETLYF.

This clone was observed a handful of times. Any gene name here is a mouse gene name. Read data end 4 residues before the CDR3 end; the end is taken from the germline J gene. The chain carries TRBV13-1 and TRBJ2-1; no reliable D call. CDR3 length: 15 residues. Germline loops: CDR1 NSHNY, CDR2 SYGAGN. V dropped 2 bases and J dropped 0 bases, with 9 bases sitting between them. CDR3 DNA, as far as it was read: TGTGCCAGCAGTGACCAACAAAATAACTATGCT. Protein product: CASSDQQNNYA. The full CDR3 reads CASSDQQNNYAEQFF.

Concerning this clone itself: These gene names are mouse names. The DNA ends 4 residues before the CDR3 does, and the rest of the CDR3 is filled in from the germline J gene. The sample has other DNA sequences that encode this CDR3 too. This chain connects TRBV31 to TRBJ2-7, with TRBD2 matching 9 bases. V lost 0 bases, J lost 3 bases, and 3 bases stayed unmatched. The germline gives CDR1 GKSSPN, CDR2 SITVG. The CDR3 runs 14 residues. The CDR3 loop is CAWSLPGLGYEQYF. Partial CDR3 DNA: TGTGCCTGGAGTCTCCCGGGACTGGGCTAT.

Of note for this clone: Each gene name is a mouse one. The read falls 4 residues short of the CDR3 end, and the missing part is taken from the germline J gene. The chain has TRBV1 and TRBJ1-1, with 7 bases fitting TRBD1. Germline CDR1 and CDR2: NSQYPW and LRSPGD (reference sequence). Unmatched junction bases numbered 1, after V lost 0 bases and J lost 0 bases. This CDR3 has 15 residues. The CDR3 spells CTCSAEGQSNTEVFF. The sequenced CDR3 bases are TGCACCTGCAGTGCAGAGGGACAGTCAAACACA.

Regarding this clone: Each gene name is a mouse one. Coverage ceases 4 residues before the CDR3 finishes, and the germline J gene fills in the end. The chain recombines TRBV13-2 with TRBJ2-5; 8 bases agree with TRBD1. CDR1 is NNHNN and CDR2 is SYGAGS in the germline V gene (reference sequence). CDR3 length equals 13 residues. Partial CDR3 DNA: TGTGCCAGCGGTGGGACAGGGTGGGAC. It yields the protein CASGGTGWD. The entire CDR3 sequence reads CASGGTGWDTQYF.

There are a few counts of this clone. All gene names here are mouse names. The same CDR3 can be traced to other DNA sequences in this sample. The DNA read from the CDR3 is TGTGCCAGCAGGCAGGGGAACCAAGAC. This encodes CASRQGNQD. The entire CDR3 reads CASRQGNQDTQYF. The gene calls are TRBV19 and TRBJ2-5, with D perhaps TRBD1 (6 bases). Read sequence stops 4 residues before the CDR3 end, and the germline J gene provides the missing end. V was shortened by 5 bases and J by 0 bases, with 7 bases between the two germline ends. CDR1 is FNHDT, CDR2 SITEND, per germline (reference sequence). The CDR3 extends over 13 amino acids.

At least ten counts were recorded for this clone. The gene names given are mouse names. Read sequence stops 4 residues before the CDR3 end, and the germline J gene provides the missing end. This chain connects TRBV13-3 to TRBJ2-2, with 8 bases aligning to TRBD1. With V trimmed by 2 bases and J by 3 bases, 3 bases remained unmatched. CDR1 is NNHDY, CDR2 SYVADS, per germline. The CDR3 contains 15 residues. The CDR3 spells CASSDRGHDTGQLYF. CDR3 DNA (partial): TGTGCCAGCAGTGACAGGGGGCATGACACCGGG. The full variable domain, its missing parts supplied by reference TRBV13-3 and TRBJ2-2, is EAAVTQSPRSKVAVTGGKVTLSCHQTNNHDYMYWYRQDTGHGLRLIHYSYVADSTEKGDIPDGYKASRPSQENFSLILELASLSQTAVYFCASSDRGHDTGQLYFGEGSKLTVL.

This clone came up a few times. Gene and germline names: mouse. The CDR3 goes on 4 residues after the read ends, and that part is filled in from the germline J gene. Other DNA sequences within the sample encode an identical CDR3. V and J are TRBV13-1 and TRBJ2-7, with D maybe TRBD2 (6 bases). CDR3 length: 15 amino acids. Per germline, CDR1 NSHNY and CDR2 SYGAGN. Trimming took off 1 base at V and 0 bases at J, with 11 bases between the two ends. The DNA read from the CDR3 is TGTGCCAGCAGTGATCCCGGGGGGTCCTCCTAT. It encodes CASSDPGGSSY. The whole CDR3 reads CASSDPGGSSYEQYF.

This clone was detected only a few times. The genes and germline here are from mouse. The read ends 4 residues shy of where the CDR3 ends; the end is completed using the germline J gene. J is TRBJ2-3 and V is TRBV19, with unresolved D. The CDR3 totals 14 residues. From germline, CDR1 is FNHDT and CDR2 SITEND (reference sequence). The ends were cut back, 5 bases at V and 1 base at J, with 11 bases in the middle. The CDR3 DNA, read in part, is TGTGCCAGCAGACCCGGTTGGGGTGCAGAA. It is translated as CASRPGWGAE. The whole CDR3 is CASRPGWGAETLYF.

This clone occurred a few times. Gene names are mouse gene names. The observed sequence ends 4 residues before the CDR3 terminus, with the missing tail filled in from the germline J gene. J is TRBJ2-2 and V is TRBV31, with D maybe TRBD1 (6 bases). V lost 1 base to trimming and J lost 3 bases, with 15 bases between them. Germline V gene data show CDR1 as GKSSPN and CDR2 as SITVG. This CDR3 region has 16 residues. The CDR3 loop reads CAWSPTGEGDTGQLYF. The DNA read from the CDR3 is TGTGCCTGGAGTCCCACCGGGGAGGGGGACACCGGG.

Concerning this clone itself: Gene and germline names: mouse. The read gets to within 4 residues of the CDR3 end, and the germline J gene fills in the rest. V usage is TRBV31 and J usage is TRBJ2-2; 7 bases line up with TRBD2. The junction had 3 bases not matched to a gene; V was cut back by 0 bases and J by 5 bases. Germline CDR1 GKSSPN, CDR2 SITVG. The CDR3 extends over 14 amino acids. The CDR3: CAWSLVGGTGQLYF. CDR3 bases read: TGTGCCTGGAGTCTAGTTGGGGGGACCGGG. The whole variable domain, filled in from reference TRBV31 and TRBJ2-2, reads AQTIHQWPVAEIKAVGSPLSLGCTIKGKSSPNLYWYWQATGGTLQQLFYSITVGQVESVVQLNLSASRPKDDQFILSTEKLLLSHSGFYLCAWSLVGGTGQLYFGEGSKLTVL.

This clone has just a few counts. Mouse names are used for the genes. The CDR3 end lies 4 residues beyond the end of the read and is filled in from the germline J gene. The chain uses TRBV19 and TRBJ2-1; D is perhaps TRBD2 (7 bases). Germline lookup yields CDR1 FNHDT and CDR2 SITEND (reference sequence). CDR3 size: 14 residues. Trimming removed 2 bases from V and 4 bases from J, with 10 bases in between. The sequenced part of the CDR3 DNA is TGTGCCAGCAGTATGTGGGGGGCTTATGCT. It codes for CASSMWGAYA. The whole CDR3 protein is CASSMWGAYAEQFF.

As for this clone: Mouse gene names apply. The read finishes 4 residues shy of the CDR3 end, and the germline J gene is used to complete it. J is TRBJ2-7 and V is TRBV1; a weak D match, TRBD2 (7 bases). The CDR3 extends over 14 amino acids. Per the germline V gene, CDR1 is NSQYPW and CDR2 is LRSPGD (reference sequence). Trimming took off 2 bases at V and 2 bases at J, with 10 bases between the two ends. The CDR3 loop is CTCSALGGPYEQYF. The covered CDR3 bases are TGCACCTGCAGTGCATTGGGGGGCCCCTAT.

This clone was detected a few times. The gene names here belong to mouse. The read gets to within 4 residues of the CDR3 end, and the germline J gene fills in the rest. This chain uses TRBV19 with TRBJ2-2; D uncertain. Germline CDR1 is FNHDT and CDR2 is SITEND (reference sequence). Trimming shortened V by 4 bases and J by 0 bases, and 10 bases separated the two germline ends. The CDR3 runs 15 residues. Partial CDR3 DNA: TGTGCCAGCAGTCTCCTACAAGCAAACACCGGG. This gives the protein CASSLLQANTG. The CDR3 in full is CASSLLQANTGQLYF.

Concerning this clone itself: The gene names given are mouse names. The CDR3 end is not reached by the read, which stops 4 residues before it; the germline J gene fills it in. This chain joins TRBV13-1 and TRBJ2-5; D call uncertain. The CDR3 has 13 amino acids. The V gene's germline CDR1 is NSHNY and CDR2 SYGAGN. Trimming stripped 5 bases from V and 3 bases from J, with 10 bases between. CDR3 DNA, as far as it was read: TGTGCCAGCAGACGACTACTACAAGAC. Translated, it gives CASRRLLQD. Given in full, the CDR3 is CASRRLLQDTQYF.

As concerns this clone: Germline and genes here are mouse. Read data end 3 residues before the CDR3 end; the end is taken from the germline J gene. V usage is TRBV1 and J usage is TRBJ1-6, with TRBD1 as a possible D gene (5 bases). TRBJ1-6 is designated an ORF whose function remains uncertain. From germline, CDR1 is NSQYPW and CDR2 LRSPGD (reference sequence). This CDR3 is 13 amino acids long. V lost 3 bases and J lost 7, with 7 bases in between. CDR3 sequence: CTCSARTNSPLYF. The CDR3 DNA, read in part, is TGCACCTGCAGTGCCCGGACAAATTCGCCC.

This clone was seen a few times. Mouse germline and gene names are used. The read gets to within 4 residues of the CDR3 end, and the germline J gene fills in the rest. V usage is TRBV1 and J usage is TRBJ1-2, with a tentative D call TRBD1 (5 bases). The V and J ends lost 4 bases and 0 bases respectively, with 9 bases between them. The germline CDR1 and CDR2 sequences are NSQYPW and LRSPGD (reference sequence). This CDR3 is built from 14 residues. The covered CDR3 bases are TGCACCTGCAGTGGGACACTTTCAAACTCC. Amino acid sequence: CTCSGTLSNS. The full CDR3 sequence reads CTCSGTLSNSDYTF.

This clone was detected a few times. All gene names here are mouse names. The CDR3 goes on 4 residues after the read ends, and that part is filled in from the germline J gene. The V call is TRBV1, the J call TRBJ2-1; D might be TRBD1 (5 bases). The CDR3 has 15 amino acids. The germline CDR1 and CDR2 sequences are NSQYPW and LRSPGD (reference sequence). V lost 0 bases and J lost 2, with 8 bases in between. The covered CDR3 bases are TGCACCTGCAGTGCAGATAGCAGGGACTATGCT. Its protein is CTCSADSRDYA. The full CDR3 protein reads CTCSADSRDYAEQFF.

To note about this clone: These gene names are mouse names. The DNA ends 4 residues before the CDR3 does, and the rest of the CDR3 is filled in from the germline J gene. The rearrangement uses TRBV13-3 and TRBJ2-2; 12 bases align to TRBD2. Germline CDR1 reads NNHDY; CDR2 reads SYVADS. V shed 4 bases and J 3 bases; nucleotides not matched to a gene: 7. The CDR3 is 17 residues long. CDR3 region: CASSLDWGGADTGQLYF. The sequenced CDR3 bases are TGTGCCAGCAGTCTCGACTGGGGGGGCGCTGACACCGGG.

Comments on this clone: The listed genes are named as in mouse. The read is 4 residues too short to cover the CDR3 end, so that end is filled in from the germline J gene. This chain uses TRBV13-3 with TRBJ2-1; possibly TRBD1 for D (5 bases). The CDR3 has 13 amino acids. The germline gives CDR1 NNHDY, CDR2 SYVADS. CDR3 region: CASSDRAGAEQFF. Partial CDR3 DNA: TGTGCCAGCAGTGACAGGGCGGGGGCT.

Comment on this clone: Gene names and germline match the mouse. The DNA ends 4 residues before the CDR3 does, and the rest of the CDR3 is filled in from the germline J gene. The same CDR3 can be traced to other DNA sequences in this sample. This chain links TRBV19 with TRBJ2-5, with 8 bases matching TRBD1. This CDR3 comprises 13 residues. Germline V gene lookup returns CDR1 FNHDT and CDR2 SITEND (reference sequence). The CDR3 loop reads CASSTGGRDTQYF. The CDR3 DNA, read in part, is TGTGCCAGCAGTACAGGGGGCCGGGAC.

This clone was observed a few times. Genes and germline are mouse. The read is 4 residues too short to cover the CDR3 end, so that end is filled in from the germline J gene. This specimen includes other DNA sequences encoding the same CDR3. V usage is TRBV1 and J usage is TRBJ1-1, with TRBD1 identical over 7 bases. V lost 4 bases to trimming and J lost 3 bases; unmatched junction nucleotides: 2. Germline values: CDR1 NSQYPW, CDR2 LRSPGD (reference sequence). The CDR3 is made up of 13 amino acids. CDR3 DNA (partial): TGCACCTGCAGTGGGGGGACAGACACA. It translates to CTCSGGTDT. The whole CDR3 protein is CTCSGGTDTEVFF.